The clone carrying this T cell receptor (beta chain) occurred once. Its cognate antigen is unknown. The CDR3 sequence is 12 residues long. After removal of 4 bases from V and 3 bases from J, the junction contained 2 bases not matched to a gene. Germline CDR1 is SQVTM and CDR2 is ANQGSEA. This record belongs to a study of cytomegalovirus exposure and HLA in healthy donors. The overall study: There were roughly 120 million unique TCR beta sequences, drawn from 150 million to 200 million T cells, in an earlier analysis. Among about 380 genotyped donors, more than 65% fell in the Caucasian-associated ancestry cluster. Study-level points and caveats: Available immune exposure information was restricted to CMV serostatus only. An observed cluster of highly shared sequence variants was recorded as a likely sequencing artifact.

With 60 Vbeta and 13 Jbeta primers, the PCR was carried out. Generated by immunoSEQ multiplex PCR, the TCRdb table keeps only in-frame clones and is missing some. The sample lists about 92,000 clones, roughly 80% seen once, with approximately 1.3% in the top ten. The chain recombines TRBV29-1 with TRBJ2-5; 7 bases agree with TRBD1. This sequence was found in a girl aged 2 to 9 in good health and CMV-seropositive. Material: PBMCs. CDR3 region: CSVAGTEETQYF. The CDR3 DNA sequence: TGCAGCGTTGCTGGGACAGAAGAGACCCAGTACTTC.